The 14 T cell receptor beta chains reported below all come from one sample, sequenced in a study of T cells in Graves' hyperthyroidism and ophthalmopathy. TCR beta CDR3 sequences were amplified from RNA transcripts. In the first-round RT-PCR of the TCR CDR3, the HTBI primer set was used. Each CDR3 protein is one row after TCRdb ran MiXCR on the multiplex PCR reads. The sample includes hundreds of thousands of distinct CDR3 sequences, roughly a sixth of them seen just once. The sample comprised blood. The receptor set was obtained from a woman in her 50s with Graves' hyperthyroidism that later progressed to Graves' ophthalmopathy.

As for this clonotype: The germline gene is not matched at one end of the junction; a read error may be the cause. The rearrangement links TRBV12-3 or TRBV12-4 to TRBJ1-3; D not certain. The CDR3 length is 14 residues. The CDR3 coding sequence is TGTGCCAGTAGTTTGAGTTTCTCTGGAAACACCATATATTTT. This codes for CASSLSFSGNTIYF.

The sample holds a few counts of this clonotype. This sequence joins TRBV5-4 and TRBJ2-3; D unclear. The V and J ends lost 0 bases and 0 bases respectively, with 11 bases between them. This CDR3 spans 16 amino acids. Per germline, CDR1 SGHNT and CDR2 YYREEE (reference sequence). Here the CDR3 reads CASSLAQARSTDTQYF. The CDR3 nucleotides are TGTGCCAGCAGCTTGGCTCAGGCGAGGAGCACAGATACGCAGTATTTT.

A few counts support this clonotype. J is TRBJ2-1 and V is TRBV2, with 7 bases matching TRBD2. There are 15 residues in the CDR3. Germline assignment: CDR1 SNHLY and CDR2 FYNNEI. J lost 3 bases, V lost 5 bases, and 7 bases had no gene match. CDR3 protein: CASSFGGGDYNEQFF. The CDR3, as DNA: TGTGCCAGCAGTTTCGGCGGGGGTGACTACAATGAGCAGTTCTTC.

The V gene is TRBV12-3 or TRBV12-4, the J gene TRBJ2-7; D is unclear. This CDR3 has 14 amino acids. The V end was cut by 8 bases, the J end by 5 bases, with 19 bases between. The CDR3 coding sequence is TGTGCCAGCGTCCGAGGACCCAGATTCGACGAGCAGTACTTC. Amino acid sequence: CASVRGPRFDEQYF.

This clonotype occurred a few times. V usage is TRBV2 and J usage is TRBJ2-7, with 7 bases that match TRBD2. The CDR3 is 14 residues long. The junction had 7 bases not matched to a gene; V was cut back by 8 bases and J by 0 bases. The germline V gene has CDR1 SNHLY and CDR2 FYNNEI. CDR3 DNA sequence: TGTGCCAGCGTTCCCGGACTAGACTCCTACGAGCAGTACTTC. The encoded protein is CASVPGLDSYEQYF.

The V gene is TRBV10-1, the J gene TRBJ2-4, with 8 nucleotides matching TRBD1. In germline, CDR1 is WNHNN, CDR2 SYGVQD (reference sequence). The CDR3 extends over 13 amino acids. V was pared by 9 bases and J by 9 bases, with 10 bases of the junction left unmatched. The CDR3 here is CASSNGQGSIQYF. The CDR3 DNA reads TGCGCCAGTAGTAATGGACAGGGTTCCATTCAGTACTTC.

This clonotype was seen at least ten times. This chain links TRBV7-2 with TRBJ2-3, with 10 positions matching TRBD2. CDR1 and CDR2 (germline): SGHTA, FQGNSA. The CDR3 runs 16 residues. The trim removed 4 bases at V and 0 bases at J, leaving 4 bases unmatched. The chain's CDR3 is CASSSSAGGSTDTQYF. The CDR3 bases are TGTGCCAGCAGCTCCTCAGCGGGGGGGAGCACAGATACGCAGTATTTT.

The DNA of the CDR3 is TGTGCCAGCAGCCCTAGTTCGGCAGCGCCTTACAATGAGCAGTTCTTC. It encodes CASSPSSAAPYNEQFF. The J gene is TRBJ2-1, the V gene TRBV5-5, with D uncertain. Germline assignment: CDR1 SGHKS and CDR2 YYEKEE (reference sequence). This CDR3 comprises 16 residues. With 4 bases removed from V and 4 bases from J, the gap between germline ends came to 18 bases.

The chain recombines TRBV7-2 with TRBJ1-4; D call uncertain. The CDR3 is made up of 16 amino acids. Looked up from germline, CDR1 is SGHTA and CDR2 is FQGNSA. Trimming pared 1 base from V and 2 bases from J, leaving 11 bases between. The DNA of the CDR3 is TGTGCCAGCAGCTTAGACAGCGGGTACACTAATGAAAAACTGTTTTTT. Translated: CASSLDSGYTNEKLFF.

V gene TRBV5-6 combines with J gene TRBJ1-2; possible D gene TRBD1, 5 bases. CDR3 length equals 14 residues. V gave up 4 bases and J gave up 7 bases, with 17 bases separating them. Looked up from germline, CDR1 is SGHDT and CDR2 is YYEEEE. The CDR3 DNA follows: TGTGCCAGCAGCCGCAGGGTAGAGAGCGGTGGCTACACCTTC. As protein: CASSRRVESGGYTF.

This chain connects TRBV5-1 to TRBJ2-7; D call uncertain. The CDR3 runs to 12 residues. Germline CDR1 and CDR2: SGHRS and YFSETQ. The V end was cut by 0 bases, the J end by 6 bases, with 7 bases between. In DNA, the CDR3 is TGCGCCAGCAGCTTGGGAGACTGCGAGCAGTACTTC. Translating gives CASSLGDCEQYF.

This clonotype was found many times. The J gene is TRBJ2-1, the V gene TRBV7-2; the match to TRBD2 covers 8 bases. CDR3 length: 15 amino acids. With V trimmed by 5 bases and J by 2 bases, 5 bases remained unmatched. Germline values: CDR1 SGHTA, CDR2 FQGNSA. CDR3 region: CASSVRGGTYNEQFF. CDR3 DNA: TGTGCCAGCAGCGTCCGGGGGGGGACCTACAATGAGCAGTTCTTC.

This chain connects TRBV29-1 to TRBJ2-1; the D gene is possibly TRBD2 (7 bases). CDR1 and CDR2 (germline): SQVTM, ANQGSEA. V was clipped by 7 bases and J by 7 bases, with 20 bases between them. The CDR3 is 14 amino acids. The CDR3 nucleotides read TGCAGCGCCCGTGTGGGGGGGCAGCAGAATGAGCAGTTCTTC. Amino acids: CSARVGGQQNEQFF.

This clonotype was seen at least ten times. This sequence joins TRBV7-6 and TRBJ1-1; D remains ambiguous. Per the germline V gene, CDR1 is SGHVS and CDR2 is FNYEAQ. The CDR3 length is 14 residues. V lost 6 bases and J 4 bases, leaving 15 bases between the germline ends. CDR3 residues: CASSTRGLGTEAFF. The CDR3 DNA reads as TGTGCCAGCAGTACCCGTGGGCTCGGCACTGAAGCTTTCTTT. Together with reference TRBV7-6 and TRBJ1-1, the CDR3 gives the full variable domain: GAGVSQSPRYKVTKRGQDVALRCDPISGHVSLYWYRQALGQGPEFLTYFNYEAQQDKSGLPNDRFSAERPEGSISTLTIQRTEQRDSAMYRCASSTRGLGTEAFFGQGTRLTVV.